Listed here is a single T cell receptor (beta chain). The CDR3 is 13 residues long. Trimming pared 4 bases from V and 5 bases from J, leaving 12 bases between. Germline lookup yields CDR1 SEHNR and CDR2 FQNEAQ (reference sequence). As processed by the authors: Estimation of nucleated cell counts was performed using reference gene primer amplification. Method: immunoSEQ multiplex PCR; TCRdb's copy keeps in-frame clones and lacks some. That table supplies the V and J calls and clone size; D and trimming were determined from the DNA. The sample yields fewer than 200,000 clones, roughly 88% seen once. The data stem from a study of blood T cell repertoires in COVID-19. In the study overall: Spain, Italy and the United States supplied samples that represented acute and convalescent COVID-19. Sources were T cells, B-cell-depleted T cells, or PBMCs; the material itself was cDNA or gDNA.

The receptor comes from a woman older than 75 with active or convalescent COVID-19. Sequencing used peripheral blood. The chain employs TRBV7-9 and TRBJ2-7; D is undetermined. DNA of the CDR3: TGTGCCAGCAGCTGGGCTGACACCCACGAGCAGTACTTC. This sequence encodes CASSWADTHEQYF.